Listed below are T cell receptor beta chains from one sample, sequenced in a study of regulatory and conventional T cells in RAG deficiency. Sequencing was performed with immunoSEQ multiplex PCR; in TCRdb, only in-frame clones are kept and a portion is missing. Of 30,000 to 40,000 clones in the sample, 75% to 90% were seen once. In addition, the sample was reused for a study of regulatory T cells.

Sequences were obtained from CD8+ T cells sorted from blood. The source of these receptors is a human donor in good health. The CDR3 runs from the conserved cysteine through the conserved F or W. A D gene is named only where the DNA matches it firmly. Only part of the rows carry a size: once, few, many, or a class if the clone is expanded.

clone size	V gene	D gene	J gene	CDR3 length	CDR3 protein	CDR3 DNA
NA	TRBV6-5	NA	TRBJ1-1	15	CASCLAGRRNTEAFF	TGTGCCAGCTGTCTCGCGGGGAGAAGGAACACTGAAGCTTTCTTT
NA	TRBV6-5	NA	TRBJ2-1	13	CASSPRDYNEQFF	TGTGCCAGCAGCCCCCGGGACTACAATGAGCAGTTCTTC
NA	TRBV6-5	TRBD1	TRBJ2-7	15	CASTPSGTGPYEQYF	TGTGCCAGCACCCCTTCCGGGACAGGGCCCTACGAGCAGTACTTC
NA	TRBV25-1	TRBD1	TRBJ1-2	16	CASSEGRQGDHYGYTF	TGTGCCAGCAGTGAAGGCAGACAGGGGGACCACTATGGCTACACCTTC
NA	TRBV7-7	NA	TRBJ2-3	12	CASSPIGDTQYF	TGTGCTAGCAGCCCGATAGGAGATACGCAGTATTTT
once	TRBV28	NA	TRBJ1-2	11	CASRGNYGYTF	TGTGCCAGCAGAGGAAACTATGGCTACACCTTC
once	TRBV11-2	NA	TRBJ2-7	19	CARLGVGDHAVISSYEQYF	TGTGCCAGACTAGGGGTAGGGGACCACGCGGTGATTAGCTCCTACGAGCAGTACTTC
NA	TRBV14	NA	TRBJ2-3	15	CASSQDNEGYDTQYF	TGTGCCAGCAGCCAAGATAACGAGGGGTACGATACGCAGTATTTT
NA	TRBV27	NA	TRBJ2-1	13	CASRAGSYNEQFF	TGTGCCAGCCGCGCGGGCTCCTACAATGAGCAGTTCTTC
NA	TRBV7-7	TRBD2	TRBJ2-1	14	CASSLTLAGNEQFF	TGTGCTAGCAGCTTAACGCTAGCGGGCAATGAGCAGTTCTTC
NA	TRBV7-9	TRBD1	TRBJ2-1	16	CASSITTGFSYNEQFF	TGTGCCAGCAGCATCACGACAGGGTTCTCCTACAATGAGCAGTTCTTC
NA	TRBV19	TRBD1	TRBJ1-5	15	CASSIGTGGGQPQHF	TGTGCCAGTAGCATTGGGACAGGGGGAGGGCAGCCCCAGCATTTT
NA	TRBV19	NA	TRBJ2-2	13	CATASLLTGELFF	TGTGCCACCGCTAGTTTACTCACCGGGGAGCTGTTTTTT
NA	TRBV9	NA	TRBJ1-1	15	CASSLSSAGGTEAFF	TGTGCCAGCAGCCTATCTTCAGCCGGTGGCACTGAAGCTTTCTTT
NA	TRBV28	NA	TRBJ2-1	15	CASSLGRDLHNEQFF	TGTGCCAGCAGTTTAGGGCGGGACTTACACAATGAGCAGTTCTTC
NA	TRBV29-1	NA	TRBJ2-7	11	CSVEFAYEQYF	TGCAGCGTTGAATTCGCCTACGAGCAGTACTTC
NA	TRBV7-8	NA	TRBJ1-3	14	CASSSWGDGNTIYF	TGTGCCAGCAGCTCCTGGGGGGATGGAAACACCATATATTTT
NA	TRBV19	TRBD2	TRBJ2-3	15	CASRGGRIGTDTQYF	TGTGCCAGTAGGGGAGGGCGGATTGGCACAGATACGCAGTATTTT
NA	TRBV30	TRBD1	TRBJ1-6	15	CAWSVIGQANSPLHF	TGTGCCTGGAGTGTAATAGGACAGGCCAATTCACCCCTCCACTTT
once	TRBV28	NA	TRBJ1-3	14	CASSFSGSGNTIYF	TGTGCCAGCAGTTTTTCAGGGTCCGGAAACACCATATATTTT
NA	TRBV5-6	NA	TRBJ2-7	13	CASSPAGLYEQYF	TGTGCCAGCAGCCCCGCAGGGCTCTACGAGCAGTACTTC
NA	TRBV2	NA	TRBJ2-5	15	CASSERGLPVETQYF	TGTGCCAGCAGTGAACGAGGACTACCCGTTGAGACCCAGTACTTC
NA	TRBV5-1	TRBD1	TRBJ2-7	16	CASSLGLDRVTYEQYF	TGCGCCAGCAGCTTGGGGCTGGACAGGGTTACCTACGAGCAGTACTTC
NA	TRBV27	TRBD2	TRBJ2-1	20	CASSRYRTAWREGPRDEQFF	TGTGCCAGCAGTCGGTATCGAACTGCTTGGCGGGAGGGCCCTCGTGATGAGCAGTTCTTC
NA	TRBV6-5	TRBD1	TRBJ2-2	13	CASRRTGAGELFF	TGTGCCAGCAGACGGACAGGGGCCGGGGAGCTGTTTTTT
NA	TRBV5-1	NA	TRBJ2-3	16	CASSLQGAGITDTQYF	TGCGCCAGCAGCTTACAGGGAGCTGGGATCACAGATACGCAGTATTTT
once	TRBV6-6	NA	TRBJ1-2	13	CASSSSRALDYTF	TGTGCCAGCAGTTCCTCGAGGGCCTTGGACTACACCTTC
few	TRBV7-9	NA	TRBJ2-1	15	CASSLPAPSYNEQFF	TGTGCCAGCAGCTTACCCGCTCCCTCCTACAATGAGCAGTTCTTC
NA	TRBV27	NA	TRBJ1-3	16	CASSRGGASSGNTIYF	TGTGCCAGCAGTCGGGGGGGGGCGAGCTCTGGAAACACCATATATTTT
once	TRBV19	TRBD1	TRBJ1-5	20	CASSMSFGTGPAAPGQPQHF	TGTGCCAGTAGTATGTCTTTTGGGACAGGGCCGGCGGCGCCGGGTCAGCCCCAGCATTTT
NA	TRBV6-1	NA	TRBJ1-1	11	CASSPFPEAFF	TGTGCCAGCAGCCCCTTCCCTGAAGCTTTCTTT
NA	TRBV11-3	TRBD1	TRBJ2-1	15	CASSLGGTVGNEQFF	TGTGCCAGCAGCTTAGGTGGGACAGTAGGGAATGAGCAGTTCTTC
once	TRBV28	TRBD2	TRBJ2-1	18	CASSSPILSGRAYNEQFF	TGTGCCAGCAGTTCGCCGATTCTTAGCGGGAGGGCCTACAATGAGCAGTTCTTC
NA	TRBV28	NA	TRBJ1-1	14	CASSVGRANTEAFF	TGTGCCAGCAGTGTCGGACGCGCGAACACTGAAGCTTTCTTT